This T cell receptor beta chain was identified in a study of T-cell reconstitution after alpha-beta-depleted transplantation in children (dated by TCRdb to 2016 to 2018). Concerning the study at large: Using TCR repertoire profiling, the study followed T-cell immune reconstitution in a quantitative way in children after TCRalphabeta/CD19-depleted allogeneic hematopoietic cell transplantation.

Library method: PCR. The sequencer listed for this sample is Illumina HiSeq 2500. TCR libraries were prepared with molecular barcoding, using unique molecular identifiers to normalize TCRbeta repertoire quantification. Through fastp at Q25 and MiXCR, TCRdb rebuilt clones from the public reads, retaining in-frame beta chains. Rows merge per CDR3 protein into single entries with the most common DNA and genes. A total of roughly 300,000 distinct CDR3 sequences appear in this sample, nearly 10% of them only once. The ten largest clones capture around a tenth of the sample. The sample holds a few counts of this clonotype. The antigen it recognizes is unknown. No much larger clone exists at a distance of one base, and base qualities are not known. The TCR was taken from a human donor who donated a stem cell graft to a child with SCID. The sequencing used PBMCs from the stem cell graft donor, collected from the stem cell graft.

The CDR3 loop reads CASSLHPGRVMFF. The nucleotides read TGTGCCAGCAGTTTACATCCGGGTAGAGTTATGTTTTTT. The chain is made from TRBV6-2 or TRBV6-3 and TRBJ2-2; there is no confident call for the D gene. The trim is 4 bases for V and 15 bases for J, with a gap of 18 bases between the germline ends. Based on the germline V gene, the CDR1 and CDR2 sequences are MNHEY and SVGEGT. CDR3 length: 13 amino acids, cysteine to phenylalanine. The DNA shown is the 39-base CDR3, in frame from base 1.